Listed here is a single T cell receptor beta chain. These data belong to a study of tumor-infiltrating lymphocytes in glioblastoma multiforme. The CDR3 contains 13 residues. Trimming took 4 bases from V and 0 from J, leaving 6 bases between them. The germline CDR1 and CDR2 sequences are SNHLY and FYNNEI. TCR beta libraries were built from RNA through three nested multiplex PCR rounds using modified ARM-PCR. MiXCR, run by TCRdb on the multiplex PCR reads, gives a single entry per CDR3 protein. Seen here are tens of thousands of distinct CDR3 sequences, around 55% observed once, and the top ten hold around 33%.

The sequenced sample was brain tumor tissue. This TCR was sampled from a male donor with glioblastoma. The gene calls are TRBV2 and TRBJ1-1; D is undetermined. CDR3 bases: TGTGCCAGCAGTGTCCAAGTGAACACTGAAGCTTTCTTT. Translation gives CASSVQVNTEAFF.